A selection of T cell receptor beta chains follows, all from one sample in a study of T cell responses to AZD1222 COVID-19 vaccine. Sequenced by immunoSEQ multiplex PCR; TCRdb stores in-frame clones only, minus some. Of fewer than 200,000 clones in the sample, roughly 92% are singletons; the top ten hold 10%. The source was peripheral blood, collected on day 0 of AZD1222 vaccination. These TCRs come from an adult in good health. Both conserved end residues are part of each CDR3. Fields, in order: D gene, clone size, V gene, J gene, CDR3 DNA, CDR3 protein. A D gene is named only where the DNA matches it firmly. The size of a clone is reported for some rows only, either as once, few or many, or as a class for expanded clones.

D gene: NA
clone size: NA
V gene: TRBV10-2
J gene: TRBJ1-5
CDR3 DNA: TGCGCCAGCAGTGGGAACACAAATCAGCCCCAGCATTTT
CDR3 protein: CASSGNTNQPQHF

D gene: TRBD1
clone size: NA
V gene: TRBV18
J gene: TRBJ1-2
CDR3 DNA: TGTGCCAGCTCACGGTCCCCCGGACAGGGGTATGGCTACACCTTC
CDR3 protein: CASSRSPGQGYGYTF

D gene: TRBD2
clone size: NA
V gene: TRBV19
J gene: TRBJ2-7
CDR3 DNA: TGTGCCAGTAGTGAGCTAGCGGGAGCGTCAGCTTCCTACGAGCAGTACTTC
CDR3 protein: CASSELAGASASYEQYF

D gene: NA
clone size: NA
V gene: TRBV27
J gene: TRBJ1-1
CDR3 DNA: TGTGCCAGCAGTTTCCTGACAGGACCAGAAGCTTTCTTT
CDR3 protein: CASSFLTGPEAFF

D gene: TRBD1
clone size: NA
V gene: TRBV29-1
J gene: TRBJ2-7
CDR3 DNA: TGCAGCGTCACCTCCTACGGGACAGGGGACTACGAGCAGTACTTC
CDR3 protein: CSVTSYGTGDYEQYF

D gene: NA
clone size: NA
V gene: TRBV27
J gene: TRBJ1-1
CDR3 DNA: TGTGCCAGCAGTTTGGGGTCTCGAGCTTTCTTT
CDR3 protein: CASSLGSRAFF

D gene: NA
clone size: NA
V gene: TRBV28
J gene: TRBJ1-1
CDR3 DNA: TGTGCCAGCAGAATTAGGACTCTAGGAGACACTGAAGCTTTCTTT
CDR3 protein: CASRIRTLGDTEAFF

D gene: NA
clone size: NA
V gene: TRBV5-4
J gene: TRBJ2-4
CDR3 DNA: TGTGCCAGCAGCTTGCTGGCTGACGGGGACATTCAGTACTTC
CDR3 protein: CASSLLADGDIQYF

D gene: NA
clone size: once
V gene: TRBV7-2
J gene: TRBJ2-3
CDR3 DNA: TGTGCCAGCAGCTTAGTCGGTACGCAGTATTTT
CDR3 protein: CASSLVGTQYF

D gene: TRBD1
clone size: NA
V gene: TRBV28
J gene: TRBJ2-5
CDR3 DNA: TGTGCCAGCAGAATGACAGGGTTTGAGACCCAGTACTTC
CDR3 protein: CASRMTGFETQYF

D gene: NA
clone size: few
V gene: TRBV6-5
J gene: TRBJ1-5
CDR3 DNA: TGTGCCAGCACAAGATATAGCAATCAGCCCCAGCATTTT
CDR3 protein: CASTRYSNQPQHF

D gene: NA
clone size: NA
V gene: TRBV10-3
J gene: TRBJ1-2
CDR3 DNA: TGTGCCATCAGTGTCGGGGTTCAGGGATATGGCTACACCTTC
CDR3 protein: CAISVGVQGYGYTF

D gene: TRBD2
clone size: NA
V gene: TRBV3-1/TRBV3-2
J gene: TRBJ2-1
CDR3 DNA: TGTGCCAGCAGCCCTGGATCTAGCGGGGGGTACAATGAGCAGTTCTTC
CDR3 protein: CASSPGSSGGYNEQFF

D gene: NA
clone size: NA
V gene: TRBV6-1
J gene: TRBJ1-5
CDR3 DNA: TGTGCCAGCAGTGAAGTCTACAGGGTTTTCAGCAATCAGCCCCAGCATTTT
CDR3 protein: CASSEVYRVFSNQPQHF

D gene: TRBD1
clone size: NA
V gene: TRBV7-6
J gene: TRBJ1-4
CDR3 DNA: TGTGCCAGCGGACAGGGGGGTGAAAAACTGTTTTTT
CDR3 protein: CASGQGGEKLFF

D gene: NA
clone size: NA
V gene: TRBV4-1
J gene: TRBJ1-1
CDR3 DNA: TGCGCCAGCAGCCAAGATGAGAAGGAGAACACTGAAGCTTTCTTT
CDR3 protein: CASSQDEKENTEAFF

D gene: NA
clone size: NA
V gene: TRBV4-2
J gene: TRBJ1-4
CDR3 DNA: TGTGCCAGCAGCCAGGGTACAGGGTCTGGAGAAAAACTGTTTTTT
CDR3 protein: CASSQGTGSGEKLFF

D gene: TRBD1
clone size: NA
V gene: TRBV7-9
J gene: TRBJ1-1
CDR3 DNA: TGTGCCAGCAGCTTAGCGGGACAGGGGGCGAACACTGAAGCTTTCTTT
CDR3 protein: CASSLAGQGANTEAFF

D gene: TRBD2
clone size: NA
V gene: TRBV7-7
J gene: TRBJ2-2
CDR3 DNA: TGTGCCACCGGGGGGGCCGTCACCGGGGAGCTGTTTTTT
CDR3 protein: CATGGAVTGELFF

D gene: NA
clone size: NA
V gene: TRBV4-2
J gene: TRBJ1-2
CDR3 DNA: TGTGCCAGCAGCCCAGAGGTCGGCGCTATAGCACATGGCTACACCTTC
CDR3 protein: CASSPEVGAIAHGYTF

D gene: NA
clone size: NA
V gene: TRBV5-1
J gene: TRBJ1-2
CDR3 DNA: TGCGCCAGCAGCTTGGAAGTACCAGGGGAGAAAGGCTACACCTTC
CDR3 protein: CASSLEVPGEKGYTF

D gene: NA
clone size: NA
V gene: TRBV15
J gene: TRBJ2-1
CDR3 DNA: TGTGCCACCAGATACGGACCTCTAAACAATGAGCAGTTCTTC
CDR3 protein: CATRYGPLNNEQFF

D gene: NA
clone size: NA
V gene: TRBV19
J gene: TRBJ1-4
CDR3 DNA: TGTGCCAGTACAGGGGTGGCAACTAATGAAAAACTGTTTTTT
CDR3 protein: CASTGVATNEKLFF

D gene: NA
clone size: NA
V gene: TRBV7-2
J gene: TRBJ2-2
CDR3 DNA: TGTGCCAGCAGCTTAGATCTTACCGGGGAGCTGTTTTTT
CDR3 protein: CASSLDLTGELFF

D gene: NA
clone size: once
V gene: TRBV12-3/TRBV12-4
J gene: TRBJ2-5
CDR3 DNA: TGTGCCAGCAGTTCCTGGGGGGAGACCCAGTACTTC
CDR3 protein: CASSSWGETQYF

D gene: NA
clone size: NA
V gene: TRBV14
J gene: TRBJ1-1
CDR3 DNA: TGTGCCAGCAGCCAGGGAATGACTGAAGCTTTCTTT
CDR3 protein: CASSQGMTEAFF

D gene: NA
clone size: NA
V gene: TRBV30
J gene: TRBJ1-5
CDR3 DNA: TGTGCCTGGAGTGATGTGGCCTCTGGTCAGCCCCAGCATTTT
CDR3 protein: CAWSDVASGQPQHF

D gene: NA
clone size: few
V gene: TRBV6-4
J gene: TRBJ2-3
CDR3 DNA: TGTGCCAGCAGTGAGAGTTGGGGGGCCCACACAGATACGCAGTATTTT
CDR3 protein: CASSESWGAHTDTQYF

D gene: NA
clone size: NA
V gene: TRBV27
J gene: TRBJ1-2
CDR3 DNA: TGTGCCAGCAGTTTAGGAGACCCTAACTATGGCTACACCTTC
CDR3 protein: CASSLGDPNYGYTF

D gene: TRBD1
clone size: NA
V gene: TRBV6-2/TRBV6-3
J gene: TRBJ1-1
CDR3 DNA: TGTGCCAGCAGTATCACTGTGACAGGGACGAACACTGAAGCTTTCTTT
CDR3 protein: CASSITVTGTNTEAFF

D gene: NA
clone size: once
V gene: TRBV18
J gene: TRBJ2-1
CDR3 DNA: TGTGCCAGCTCACCACGTGTCGGGACAATTGGAAACAATGAGCAGTTCTTC
CDR3 protein: CASSPRVGTIGNNEQFF

D gene: NA
clone size: NA
V gene: TRBV11-3
J gene: TRBJ1-1
CDR3 DNA: TGTGCCAGCAGCCCCTGGGCAGGGGCGGTAGCTTTCTTT
CDR3 protein: CASSPWAGAVAFF

D gene: TRBD2
clone size: NA
V gene: TRBV11-2
J gene: TRBJ2-7
CDR3 DNA: TGTGCCAGCAGCGTAGGACTAGCGGGAATCTACGAGCAGTACTTC
CDR3 protein: CASSVGLAGIYEQYF

D gene: TRBD1
clone size: few
V gene: TRBV2
J gene: TRBJ1-1
CDR3 DNA: TGTGCCAGCAGGGACAGGGGAAACACTGAAGCTTTCTTT
CDR3 protein: CASRDRGNTEAFF

D gene: NA
clone size: NA
V gene: TRBV14
J gene: TRBJ2-3
CDR3 DNA: TGTGCCAGCAGCCAAGAGGGGTACACAGATACGCAGTATTTT
CDR3 protein: CASSQEGYTDTQYF

D gene: NA
clone size: NA
V gene: TRBV19
J gene: TRBJ1-5
CDR3 DNA: TGTGCCAGTACTATGACTCTGGATAGTTTTTATCAGCCCCAGCATTTT
CDR3 protein: CASTMTLDSFYQPQHF

D gene: NA
clone size: once
V gene: TRBV3-1/TRBV3-2
J gene: TRBJ1-6
CDR3 DNA: TGTGCCAGCAGCCAAGGAAGGAGAAGCTCCTATAATTCACCCCTCCACTTT
CDR3 protein: CASSQGRRSSYNSPLHF

D gene: NA
clone size: once
V gene: TRBV7-8
J gene: TRBJ1-4
CDR3 DNA: TGTGCCAGCAGCTTAAACGAACGGGAAAAACTGTTTTTT
CDR3 protein: CASSLNEREKLFF

D gene: NA
clone size: NA
V gene: TRBV27
J gene: TRBJ1-2
CDR3 DNA: TGTGCCAGCAGTTTAAAGTCCTTCTGGGGCTACACCTTC
CDR3 protein: CASSLKSFWGYTF

D gene: TRBD1
clone size: NA
V gene: TRBV11-2
J gene: TRBJ2-3
CDR3 DNA: TGTGCCAGCACCAACCAGGGGACAGGGAGCTTAGATACGCAGTATTTT
CDR3 protein: CASTNQGTGSLDTQYF

D gene: NA
clone size: NA
V gene: TRBV29-1
J gene: TRBJ1-2
CDR3 DNA: TGCAGCGTCCCAGGACTGCTCAACTATGGCTACACCTTC
CDR3 protein: CSVPGLLNYGYTF

D gene: NA
clone size: NA
V gene: TRBV3-1/TRBV3-2
J gene: TRBJ2-7
CDR3 DNA: TGTGCCAGCAGCCCTCGGGCAGGATCCTACGAGCAGTACTTC
CDR3 protein: CASSPRAGSYEQYF

D gene: TRBD2
clone size: NA
V gene: TRBV3-1/TRBV3-2
J gene: TRBJ2-7
CDR3 DNA: TGTGCCAGCAGCCTAGCGGGAAAGGGTAGAGACGAGCAGTACTTC
CDR3 protein: CASSLAGKGRDEQYF

D gene: TRBD2
clone size: NA
V gene: TRBV19
J gene: TRBJ2-3
CDR3 DNA: TGTGCCAGTCGACTAGCGGGAGTTGCAGATACGCAGTATTTT
CDR3 protein: CASRLAGVADTQYF

D gene: TRBD1
clone size: NA
V gene: TRBV5-1
J gene: TRBJ1-2
CDR3 DNA: TGCGCCAGCAGCCCGACAGGGAGCAACTATGGCTACACCTTC
CDR3 protein: CASSPTGSNYGYTF

D gene: TRBD1
clone size: NA
V gene: TRBV30
J gene: TRBJ1-5
CDR3 DNA: TGTGCCTGGAGTACACGGACAGGGTATCAGCCCCAGCATTTT
CDR3 protein: CAWSTRTGYQPQHF

D gene: NA
clone size: once
V gene: TRBV6-6
J gene: TRBJ1-1
CDR3 DNA: TGTGCCAGCAGATGGACGGCGAACACTGAAGCTTTCTTT
CDR3 protein: CASRWTANTEAFF

D gene: NA
clone size: NA
V gene: TRBV4-3
J gene: TRBJ2-2
CDR3 DNA: TGCGCCAGCAGCCAAGAGGCTAGCAGCCAAACCGGGGAGCTGTTTTTT
CDR3 protein: CASSQEASSQTGELFF

D gene: NA
clone size: NA
V gene: TRBV9
J gene: TRBJ2-3
CDR3 DNA: TGTGCCAGCAGCGTAGCAACTAGCACAGTCACAGATACGCAGTATTTT
CDR3 protein: CASSVATSTVTDTQYF

D gene: NA
clone size: NA
V gene: TRBV5-4
J gene: TRBJ1-2
CDR3 DNA: TGTGCCAGCAGCTCGACAGGACCTCGGGGCTACACCTTC
CDR3 protein: CASSSTGPRGYTF

D gene: NA
clone size: NA
V gene: TRBV11-2
J gene: TRBJ1-1
CDR3 DNA: TGTGCCAGCAGCTTAATGCTTGGGGGGAACACTGAAGCTTTCTTT
CDR3 protein: CASSLMLGGNTEAFF

D gene: NA
clone size: NA
V gene: TRBV3-1/TRBV3-2
J gene: TRBJ2-3
CDR3 DNA: TGTGCCAGCAGCCAACAAATTACCCCCACAGATACGCAGTATTTT
CDR3 protein: CASSQQITPTDTQYF

D gene: NA
clone size: NA
V gene: TRBV11-2
J gene: TRBJ1-4
CDR3 DNA: TGTGCCAGCAGCTTAGGGGTCTTTGTACCTCGGAAACTGTTTTTT
CDR3 protein: CASSLGVFVPRKLFF

D gene: TRBD2
clone size: NA
V gene: TRBV11-1
J gene: TRBJ2-3
CDR3 DNA: TGTGCCAGCAGCCCATTCCCCAGCGGGAGTGATACGCAGTATTTT
CDR3 protein: CASSPFPSGSDTQYF

D gene: NA
clone size: NA
V gene: TRBV6-5
J gene: TRBJ2-6
CDR3 DNA: TGTGCCAGCTCTCAGGGTTCTGGGGCCAACGTCCTGACTTTC
CDR3 protein: CASSQGSGANVLTF

D gene: NA
clone size: NA
V gene: TRBV21-1
J gene: TRBJ2-2
CDR3 DNA: TGTGCCAGCAGCTCGCAGCGGGGGGGCCCCGGGGAGCTGTTTTTT
CDR3 protein: CASSSQRGGPGELFF

D gene: NA
clone size: NA
V gene: TRBV9
J gene: TRBJ1-2
CDR3 DNA: TGTGCCAGCAGCGTCACGGGACGGAACAACTATGGCTACACCTTC
CDR3 protein: CASSVTGRNNYGYTF